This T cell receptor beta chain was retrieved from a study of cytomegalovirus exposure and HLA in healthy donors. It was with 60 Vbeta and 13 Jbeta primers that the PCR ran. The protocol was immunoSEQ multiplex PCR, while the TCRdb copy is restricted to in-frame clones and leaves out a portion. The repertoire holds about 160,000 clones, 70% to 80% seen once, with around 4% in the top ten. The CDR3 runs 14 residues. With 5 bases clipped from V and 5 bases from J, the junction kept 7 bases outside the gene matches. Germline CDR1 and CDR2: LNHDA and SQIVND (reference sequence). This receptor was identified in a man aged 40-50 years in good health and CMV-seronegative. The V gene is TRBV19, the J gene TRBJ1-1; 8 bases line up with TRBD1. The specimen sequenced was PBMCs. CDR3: CASSVRTGRTEAFF. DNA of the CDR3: TGTGCCAGTAGTGTCCGGACAGGGAGAACTGAAGCTTTCTTT.